This T cell receptor beta chain is from a study of OX40 agonist ivuxolimab in advanced cancers. As for the study in general: The group had a mean age of around 64 years, ranged from 23 to 79, and was roughly 83% male. Study-level findings and limits: Some patients who did not respond also had low normalized T-cell clonal expansion. Determination of antigen specificity was not performed for the expanded peripheral T cells.

TCRdb's table, derived via immunoSEQ multiplex PCR, lists solely in-frame clones and lacks some. The sample yields about 77,000 clones, about 92% seen once. The CDR3 loop spans 12 amino acids. Germline CDR1 SGHKS, CDR2 YYEKEE (reference sequence). Between the trimmed V and J ends, which lost 0 bases and 8 bases, there was a span of 8 bases. This clone appeared a few times. Its antigen is not known. The chain has TRBV5-5 and TRBJ1-2; D is unresolved. The source was CD4+ or CD8+ T cells sorted from blood, collected in a trial of the OX40 agonist ivuxolimab. The sequence was collected from an adult with an advanced solid tumor such as melanoma, head and neck, liver or kidney cancer. The CDR3 here is CASSLEDGGYTF. In nucleotides, the CDR3 is TGTGCCAGCAGCTTGGAAGACGGCGGCTACACCTTC.